The clone carrying this T cell receptor beta chain was counted a few times. What it binds is unknown. Every isolated RNA sample was fully reverse transcribed, so sequencing captured expressed TCRB transcripts. Assay used: immunoSEQ multiplex PCR; TCRdb lists only in-frame clones, some missing. Of about 290,000 clones listed, under 8.5% are singletons. This specimen belongs to a study of beta chain features in type 1 diabetes. Blood was drawn once from each donor into heparinised tubes. The draws averaged about 120 mL. Findings and caveats of the study: Shorter TCRB CDR3s, moderately but significantly so, were found in Type 1 diabetes patients in all four CD4+ subsets.

Trimming removed 6 bases from V and 0 bases from J, with 17 bases in between. CDR3 size: 15 residues. From germline, CDR1 is SQVTM and CDR2 ANQGSEA. The chain uses TRBV29-1 and TRBJ1-1; D remains unclear. Input material: central memory CD4+ T cells from blood. This TCR was sampled from a young woman in good health. The CDR3 sequence: CSVAAGWAMNTEAFF. The CDR3 DNA follows: TGCAGCGTCGCTGCGGGCTGGGCCATGAACACTGAAGCTTTCTTT.